This TCR beta chain was obtained from a study of CD8 T cells in ankylosing spondylitis. Molecular-barcoded quantitative 5'-RACE produced these TCR beta libraries. Via MiXCR, TCRdb re-called the 5' RACE reads, giving one row per CDR3 protein. The sample lists 35,000 to 50,000 distinct CDR3 sequences; around 10% were seen once. At least ten counts were recorded for this clonotype. The CDR3 runs 14 residues. CDR1 and CDR2 (germline): SGHKS, YYEKEE (reference sequence). The V end lost 2 bases, the J end lost 0 bases, and 5 bases lay between the germline ends. The source of this sequence is a male donor with ankylosing spondylitis or in good health (not recorded which). Sequences were obtained from blood, either unsorted or a sorted T cell fraction (not recorded which). V is TRBV5-5 and J is TRBJ2-2; D gene ambiguous. The CDR3 here is CASSFTTNTGELFF. The CDR3 bases are TGTGCCAGCAGCTTTACGACGAACACCGGGGAGCTGTTTTTT.